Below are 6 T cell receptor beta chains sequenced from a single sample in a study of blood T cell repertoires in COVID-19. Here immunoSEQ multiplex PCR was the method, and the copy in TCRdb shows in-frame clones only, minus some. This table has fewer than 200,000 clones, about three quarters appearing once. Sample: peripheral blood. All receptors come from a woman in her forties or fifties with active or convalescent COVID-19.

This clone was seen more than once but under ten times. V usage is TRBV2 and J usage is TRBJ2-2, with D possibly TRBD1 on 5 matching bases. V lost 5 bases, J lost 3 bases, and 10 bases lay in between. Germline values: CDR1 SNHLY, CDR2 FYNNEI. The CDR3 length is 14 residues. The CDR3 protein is CASSSRADTGELFF. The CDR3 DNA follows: TGTGCCAGCAGTAGCAGGGCGGACACCGGGGAGCTGTTTTTT.

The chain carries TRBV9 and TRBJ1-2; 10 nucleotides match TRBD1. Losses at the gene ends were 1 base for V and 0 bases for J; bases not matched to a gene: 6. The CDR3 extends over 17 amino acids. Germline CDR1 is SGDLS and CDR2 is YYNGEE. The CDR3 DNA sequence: TGTGCCAGCAGCGTATCGGGACAGGGGATTACTAACTATGGCTACACCTTC. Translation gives CASSVSGQGITNYGYTF.

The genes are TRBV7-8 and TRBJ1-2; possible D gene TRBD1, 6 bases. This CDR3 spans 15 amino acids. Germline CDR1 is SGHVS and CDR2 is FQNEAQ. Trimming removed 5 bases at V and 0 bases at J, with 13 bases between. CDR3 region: CASSTQRQANYGYTF. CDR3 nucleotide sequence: TGTGCCAGCAGCACCCAACGACAGGCTAACTATGGCTACACCTTC. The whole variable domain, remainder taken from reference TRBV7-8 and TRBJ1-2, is GAGVSQSPRYKVAKRGQDVALRCDPISGHVSLFWYQQALGQGPEFLTYFQNEAQLDKSGLPSDRFFAERPEGSVSTLKIQRTQQEDSAVYLCASSTQRQANYGYTFGSGTRLTVV.

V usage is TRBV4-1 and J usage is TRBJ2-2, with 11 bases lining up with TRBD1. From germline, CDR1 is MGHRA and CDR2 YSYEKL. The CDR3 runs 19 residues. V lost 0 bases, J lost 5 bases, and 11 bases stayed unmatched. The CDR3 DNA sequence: TGCGCCAGCAGCCAAGATTTCGGACAGGGGGCAGGAGGGACCGGGGAGCTGTTTTTT. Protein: CASSQDFGQGAGGTGELFF.

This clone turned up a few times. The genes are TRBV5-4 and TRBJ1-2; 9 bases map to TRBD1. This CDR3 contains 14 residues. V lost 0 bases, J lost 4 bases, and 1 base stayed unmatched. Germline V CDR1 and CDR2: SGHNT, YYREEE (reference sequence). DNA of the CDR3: TGTGCCAGCAGCTTGGGGGACAGGGTCTATGGCTACACCTTC. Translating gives CASSLGDRVYGYTF.

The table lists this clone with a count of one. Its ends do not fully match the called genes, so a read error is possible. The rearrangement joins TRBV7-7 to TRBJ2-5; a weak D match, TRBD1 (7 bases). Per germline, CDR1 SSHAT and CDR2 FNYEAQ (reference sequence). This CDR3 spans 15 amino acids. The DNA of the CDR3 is TGTGCTAGCAGCTTAGGGGCAGGGGGAGGAGAGACCCAGTACTTC. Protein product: CASSLGAGGGETQYF.